The rows below give T cell receptor beta chains drawn from one sample of a study of blood T cell repertoires in COVID-19. Sequencing used immunoSEQ multiplex PCR; TCRdb keeps in-frame clones, though not all of them. Of almost 200,000 clones in the sample, about 86% were seen once. The sample comprised peripheral blood. Every receptor here comes from a woman between 70 and 85 years old with acute or convalescent COVID-19. CDR3s include the opening cysteine and the closing phenylalanine or tryptophan. D genes are given only for firm matches. The size entry is marked missing in some rows and otherwise reads once, few, many or a size class.

clone size	J gene	V gene	D gene	CDR3 DNA	CDR3 protein
.	TRBJ1-6	TRBV3-1/TRBV3-2	.	TGTGCCAGCAGCCAAACGCCGGGACATTATAATTCACCCCTCCACTTT	CASSQTPGHYNSPLHF
.	TRBJ2-7	TRBV5-6	TRBD1	TGTGCCAGCAGCTTGGGAGTATCCGTTTCCAGGGGGATCGAGCAGTACTTC	CASSLGVSVSRGIEQYF
.	TRBJ2-5	TRBV4-2	.	TGTGCCAGCAGCCAAGACGGGGTTGTGGGGGAGACCCAGTACTTC	CASSQDGVVGETQYF
once	TRBJ1-5	TRBV18	.	TGTGCCAGCTCACCATTCGGACAGTCGGGGGGGGGCAATCAGCCCCAGCATTTT	CASSPFGQSGGGNQPQHF
few	TRBJ2-7	TRBV7-9	.	TGTGCCAGCAGCTTCGAGGGAGCTTACGAGCAGTACTTC	CASSFEGAYEQYF
.	TRBJ2-7	TRBV18	.	TGTGCCAGCTCACCAGAAGGTCTCAGGCGAGCCTACGAGCAGTACTTC	CASSPEGLRRAYEQYF
.	TRBJ2-7	TRBV10-1	TRBD1	TGCGCCAGCAGTGGAGGGACAGGCAGATCCTACGAGCAGTACTTC	CASSGGTGRSYEQYF
.	TRBJ2-1	TRBV19	TRBD2	TGTGCCAGTAGTACTCCACCCGTCGGACTAGCGGGAAACCACAATGAGCAGTTCTTC	CASSTPPVGLAGNHNEQFF
once	TRBJ1-2	TRBV5-1	.	TGCGCCAGCACCCCGCAGGGGAACTATGGCTACACCTTC	CASTPQGNYGYTF
.	TRBJ1-1	TRBV11-2	.	TGTGCCAGCAGCTCCACAGGGAGCACTGAAGCTTTCTTT	CASSSTGSTEAFF
.	TRBJ2-1	TRBV27	.	TGTGCCAGCAGTTTATCGAAGTTCTCGGTGGGGCATGAGCAGTTCTTC	CASSLSKFSVGHEQFF
.	TRBJ1-2	TRBV18	.	TGTGCCAGCTCACCATTGAGGCTCGGTGGTGGCTACACCTTC	CASSPLRLGGGYTF
.	TRBJ1-5	TRBV7-2	.	TGTGCCAGCAGCTTAGACAGATATAGCAATCAGCCCCAGCATTTT	CASSLDRYSNQPQHF
.	TRBJ1-3	TRBV3-1/TRBV3-2	TRBD1	TGTGCCAGCAGCTTACGGGACAGGTCCCTCTCTGGAAACACCATATATTTT	CASSLRDRSLSGNTIYF
few	TRBJ2-2	TRBV7-9	TRBD2	TGTGCACCGTCAGCGGGGGTCACCGGGGAGCTGTTTTTT	CAPSAGVTGELFF
.	TRBJ2-3	TRBV2	TRBD1	TGTGCCAGCAGTCTTGGACAGGGAAACGCAGATACGCAGTATTTT	CASSLGQGNADTQYF
few	TRBJ2-7	TRBV7-9	.	TGTGCCAGCAGCTTAGTCTCGGGCTTAAGCGGCTCCTACGAGCAGTACTTC	CASSLVSGLSGSYEQYF
.	TRBJ2-5	TRBV12-5	.	TGTGCTAGTGGTTCCGGACAGTCCGGAGAGACCCAGTACTTC	CASGSGQSGETQYF
once	TRBJ2-5	TRBV18	TRBD1	TGTGCCAGCTCAGGGACAGGGTTTTTGACCCAGTACTTC	CASSGTGFLTQYF
.	TRBJ1-1	TRBV19	TRBD1	TGTGCCAGTAGTATAGATCGACAGGGCACTGAAGCTTTCTTT	CASSIDRQGTEAFF
.	TRBJ2-7	TRBV4-3	TRBD1	TGCGCCAGCAGCCAAACGACAGGGGGCATCGAGCAGTACTTC	CASSQTTGGIEQYF
.	TRBJ2-7	TRBV6-2/TRBV6-3	TRBD2	TGTGCCAGCAGTTACAGACTAGCGCGCTACGAGCAGTACTTC	CASSYRLARYEQYF
once	TRBJ1-1	TRBV3-1/TRBV3-2	TRBD1	TGTGCCAGCAGCCAGGACAGGGCGAACACTGAAGCTTTCTTT	CASSQDRANTEAFF
.	TRBJ2-7	TRBV5-1	.	TGCGCCAGCAGCTTACAGGGCAGTGAGGCCTACGAGCAGTACTTC	CASSLQGSEAYEQYF
.	TRBJ2-6	TRBV4-2	TRBD2	TGTGCCAGCAGCCAACGGGAGGGAGGGGCCAACGTCCTGACTTTC	CASSQREGGANVLTF
.	TRBJ1-4	TRBV3-1/TRBV3-2	TRBD1	TGTGCCAGCAGCCAAGGACAGGGTAGAAAACTGTTTTTT	CASSQGQGRKLFF
.	TRBJ2-2	TRBV6-6	TRBD1	TGTGCCAGCAGGACCGAGACAGGGGGCAGCACCGGGGAGCTGTTTTTT	CASRTETGGSTGELFF
.	TRBJ2-1	TRBV7-9	.	TGTGCCAGCAGCTACACCTTGGCCAGGGCGGTGTACAATGAGCAGTTCTTC	CASSYTLARAVYNEQFF
.	TRBJ1-5	TRBV7-9	TRBD1	TGTGCCAGCAGCTTCGGGACAGGGATCAATCAGCCCCAGCATTTT	CASSFGTGINQPQHF
once	TRBJ1-5	TRBV7-2	.	TGTGCCAGCAGCTTCAGTAGCAATCAGCCCCAGCATTTT	CASSFSSNQPQHF
.	TRBJ2-1	TRBV11-3	.	TGTGCCAGCAGCCCTATACAGGGAAATGAGCAGTTCTTC	CASSPIQGNEQFF
.	TRBJ1-1	TRBV6-5	.	TGTGCCAGCAACCCCAATAGCTTTATGAACACTGAAGCTTTCTTT	CASNPNSFMNTEAFF
.	TRBJ2-1	TRBV10-2	TRBD2	TGCGCCGGCAGTGATGAGCGGGAAGACGCACGGGGTGAGCAGTTCTTC	CAGSDEREDARGEQFF
.	TRBJ2-4	TRBV6-6	TRBD1	TGTGCCAGCAGTCGTAAACCTCCGGGACAGGGGCGTGTGTGGGACATTCAGTACTTC	CASSRKPPGQGRVWDIQYF
.	TRBJ2-7	TRBV7-8	TRBD1	TGTGCCAGCAGCTTAGCCGGACAGGGTCCGTCCTACGAGCAGTACTTC	CASSLAGQGPSYEQYF